This is a list of T cell receptor beta chains from one sample in a study of blood T cell repertoires in COVID-19. Clones were sequenced by immunoSEQ multiplex PCR, and TCRdb holds only the in-frame ones, with some missing. The sample consists of 300,000 or so clones, about 86% of them appearing once. The sequenced material came from PBMCs or T cells enriched from blood (not recorded which). The receptors were sampled from a woman aged 40 to 50 with acute COVID-19. Each CDR3 is given with its conserved first and last residue. Each record gives: J gene, D gene, V gene, clone size, CDR3 protein, CDR3 DNA. D genes are given only for firm matches. Clone size, where shown, is once, few, many, or a class for clones that have expanded.

TRBJ2-5	TRBD2	TRBV5-8	.	CASSEGTSGFLETQYF	TGTGCCAGCAGCGAAGGGACTAGCGGTTTCTTGGAGACCCAGTACTTC
TRBJ2-5	.	TRBV5-4	.	CASSERAIQETQYF	TGTGCCAGCAGCGAGAGGGCCATCCAAGAGACCCAGTACTTC
TRBJ2-5	TRBD2	TRBV6-5	.	CASSRGRGETQYF	TGTGCCAGCAGTCGAGGGAGGGGAGAGACCCAGTACTTC
TRBJ1-1	TRBD1	TRBV7-3	.	CASSYTGGADTEAFF	TGTGCCAGCAGCTATACAGGGGGCGCAGACACTGAAGCTTTCTTT
TRBJ1-4	.	TRBV4-2	.	CASSQVPGGGGEKLFF	TGTGCCAGCAGCCAAGTACCGGGGGGCGGCGGTGAAAAACTGTTTTTT
TRBJ1-1	.	TRBV7-9	.	CASSLVGRNTEAFF	TGTGCCAGCAGCTTAGTGGGGAGGAACACTGAAGCTTTCTTT
TRBJ1-1	.	TRBV21-1	.	CASSAKLGGLIAFF	TGTGCCAGCAGCGCGAAACTCGGGGGTCTGATAGCTTTCTTT
TRBJ1-6	TRBD1	TRBV18	once	CASSPGQYASPLHF	TGTGCCAGCTCACCGGGACAGTACGCTTCACCCCTCCACTTT
TRBJ2-7	.	TRBV5-6	.	CASSLAGRGEQYF	TGTGCCAGCAGCTTGGCCGGTCGCGGTGAGCAGTACTTC
TRBJ2-7	.	TRBV2	.	CASMRDGEQYF	TGTGCCAGCATGCGGGATGGCGAGCAGTACTTC
TRBJ1-3	.	TRBV11-2	.	CASSLEGPVVAAHSGNTIYF	TGTGCCAGCAGCTTAGAGGGGCCAGTCGTGGCAGCGCACTCTGGAAACACCATATATTTT
TRBJ2-7	.	TRBV18	.	CASSFATGSYEQYF	TGTGCCAGCTCATTTGCCACAGGATCCTACGAGCAGTACTTC
TRBJ1-2	TRBD1	TRBV10-3	.	CAISEDRGLFGYTF	TGTGCCATCAGTGAAGACAGGGGGCTTTTTGGCTACACCTTC
TRBJ2-7	.	TRBV25-1	.	CASSEYTYEQYF	TGTGCCAGCAGTGAATATACCTACGAGCAGTACTTC
TRBJ2-6	TRBD1	TRBV29-1	.	CSVPQGARGANVLTF	TGCAGCGTGCCACAGGGGGCGCGCGGGGCCAACGTCCTGACTTTC
TRBJ1-1	.	TRBV19	few	CASSIYTEAFF	TGTGCCAGTAGTATCTACACTGAAGCTTTCTTT
TRBJ2-2	TRBD1	TRBV6-1	.	CASSESGTGGVGELFF	TGTGCCAGCAGCGAATCCGGGACAGGGGGCGTCGGGGAGCTGTTTTTT
TRBJ2-5	TRBD2	TRBV5-1	.	CASSLERGGETQYF	TGCGCCAGCAGCTTGGAGCGGGGTGGAGAGACCCAGTACTTC
TRBJ1-1	.	TRBV9	.	CASSVTPGQRGTEAFF	TGTGCCAGCAGCGTAACTCCGGGACAAAGGGGAACTGAAGCTTTCTTT
TRBJ2-1	.	TRBV19	.	CATAAAYNEQFF	TGTGCCACTGCGGCAGCTTACAATGAGCAGTTCTTC
TRBJ2-6	.	TRBV27	once	CASSLSTGSGGANVLTF	TGTGCCAGCAGTTTATCGACCGGTTCGGGTGGGGCCAACGTCCTGACTTTC
TRBJ2-5	.	TRBV29-1	.	CSVVSGGETQYF	TGCAGCGTTGTTAGCGGCGGGGAGACCCAGTACTTC
TRBJ2-2	TRBD2	TRBV24-1	.	CATSDLGASGRAWNTGELFF	TGTGCCACCAGTGATTTGGGTGCTAGCGGGAGGGCCTGGAACACCGGGGAGCTGTTTTTT
TRBJ1-2	TRBD1	TRBV19	.	CATTGTDGYGYTF	TGTGCGACCACCGGGACAGACGGCTATGGCTACACCTTC
TRBJ1-5	.	TRBV28	.	CASSLDAYRSWQPQHF	TGTGCCAGCAGTTTAGACGCTTACAGGTCCTGGCAGCCCCAGCATTTT
TRBJ2-7	.	TRBV19	.	CASSIRRAGERYEQYF	TGTGCCAGTAGTATTCGGAGGGCTGGAGAGCGCTACGAGCAGTACTTC
TRBJ1-2	.	TRBV19	.	CATKDGGRIGYTF	TGTGCCACCAAGGACGGGGGACGGATAGGCTACACCTTC
TRBJ1-2	TRBD1	TRBV7-9	.	CASSSRTGTHGYTF	TGTGCCAGCAGCTCCCGGACAGGGACTCATGGCTACACCTTC
TRBJ2-5	TRBD2	TRBV28	once	CASSISGLAEETQYF	TGTGCCAGCAGTATTTCGGGACTAGCGGAAGAGACCCAGTACTTC
TRBJ2-1	TRBD2	TRBV7-2	.	CASSLDSGGVEFF	TGTGCCAGCAGCTTAGATAGCGGGGGGGTTGAGTTCTTC
TRBJ2-1	.	TRBV4-2	.	CASSQDIQRRNNEQFF	TGTGCCAGCAGCCAAGATATCCAGCGGAGAAACAATGAGCAGTTCTTC
TRBJ1-1	.	TRBV19	.	CAIAKSHGVEAFF	TGTGCCATAGCAAAAAGCCACGGGGTTGAAGCTTTCTTT
TRBJ2-7	TRBD1	TRBV7-2	.	CASSLVGGTAYSYEQYF	TGTGCCAGCAGCTTAGTGGGTGGGACAGCTTATTCCTACGAGCAGTACTTC
TRBJ2-3	TRBD2	TRBV6-4	.	CASSEGLAGGADTQYF	TGTGCCAGCAGTGAAGGTTTAGCGGGAGGGGCAGATACGCAGTATTTT
TRBJ2-5	.	TRBV3-1/TRBV3-2	.	CASSQYSGLKTQYF	TGTGCCAGCAGCCAATATTCGGGATTAAAGACCCAGTACTTC
TRBJ2-1	TRBD2	TRBV5-6	.	CASSSLGGGNEQFF	TGTGCCAGCAGCTCTCTTGGCGGGGGTAATGAGCAGTTCTTC
TRBJ1-6	TRBD1	TRBV5-1	.	CASSLDNPGQPNSPLHF	TGCGCCAGCAGCTTGGACAACCCGGGACAGCCAAATTCACCCCTCCACTTT
TRBJ1-2	TRBD1	TRBV25-1	.	CASSPPTGGSIYGYTF	TGTGCCAGCAGTCCGCCAACAGGGGGGAGCATCTATGGCTACACCTTC
TRBJ1-1	.	TRBV13	.	CASSTRLGTKLGEAFF	TGTGCCAGCAGCACCCGCCTAGGGACAAAATTGGGTGAAGCTTTCTTT
TRBJ1-1	TRBD1	TRBV20-1	.	CSASKDRDSSPAAFF	TGCAGTGCTAGTAAGGACAGGGATTCATCGCCTGCAGCTTTCTTT
TRBJ2-2	.	TRBV28	.	CASSLPGPGVGELFF	TGTGCCAGCAGTCTGCCCGGGCCGGGAGTGGGGGAGCTGTTTTTT
TRBJ1-6	.	TRBV9	.	CASSVMGPNSPLHF	TGTGCCAGCAGCGTTATGGGCCCTAATTCACCCCTCCACTTT
TRBJ1-5	.	TRBV19	once	CASSIYGDQPQHF	TGTGCCAGTAGTATCTACGGGGATCAGCCCCAGCATTTT
TRBJ1-1	.	TRBV5-1	.	CASSLAAGNTEAFF	TGCGCCAGCAGCTTGGCGGCAGGGAACACTGAAGCTTTCTTT
TRBJ2-1	TRBD2	TRBV19	.	CASSNGLGTRYNEQFF	TGTGCCAGTAGCAACGGACTAGGGACTAGATACAATGAGCAGTTCTTC
TRBJ1-5	TRBD1	TRBV6-5	.	CASSTYQGGNQPQHF	TGTGCCAGCAGTACCTATCAGGGGGGCAATCAGCCCCAGCATTTT
TRBJ2-5	.	TRBV7-9	.	CASSFPTLQETQYF	TGTGCCAGCAGCTTTCCGACACTCCAAGAGACCCAGTACTTC
TRBJ2-5	.	TRBV5-1	.	CASSLVRGYTEETQYF	TGCGCCAGCAGCTTGGTCCGGGGTTACACGGAAGAGACCCAGTACTTC
TRBJ2-2	TRBD2	TRBV18	.	CASSPPGLAKNTGELFF	TGTGCCAGCTCACCACCGGGACTAGCAAAAAACACCGGGGAGCTGTTTTTT
TRBJ2-1	.	TRBV7-2	.	CASSLEQGFNNEQFF	TGTGCCAGCAGCTTAGAACAGGGTTTCAACAATGAGCAGTTCTTC
TRBJ1-1	TRBD1	TRBV7-2	.	CASSLTRTGPPEAFF	TGTGCCAGCAGCTTAACGAGGACAGGACCCCCTGAAGCTTTCTTT
TRBJ2-5	.	TRBV5-4	.	CASSPTGQKQETQYF	TGTGCCAGCAGCCCGACGGGACAAAAACAAGAGACCCAGTACTTC
TRBJ1-6	.	TRBV20-1	.	CSASNSPNSPLHF	TGCAGTGCTAGTAACAGTCCGAATTCACCCCTCCACTTT
TRBJ1-2	TRBD1	TRBV9	.	CASSPGQGHYGYTF	TGTGCCAGCAGCCCGGGACAGGGACACTATGGCTACACCTTC
TRBJ2-1	TRBD1	TRBV18	.	CASSLGQGSYNEQFF	TGTGCCAGCTCACTAGGACAGGGCTCCTACAATGAGCAGTTCTTC
TRBJ1-4	TRBD1	TRBV4-2	.	CASSQGKQGFNEKLFF	TGTGCCAGCAGCCAAGGAAAACAGGGGTTTAATGAAAAACTGTTTTTT
TRBJ2-1	.	TRBV12-3/TRBV12-4	.	CASSLRREEQFF	TGTGCCAGCAGTTTAAGACGGGAGGAGCAGTTCTTC
TRBJ2-2	TRBD1	TRBV9	.	CASSVGQGGTGELFF	TGTGCCAGCAGCGTAGGACAGGGCGGGACCGGGGAGCTGTTTTTT
TRBJ1-5	.	TRBV19	.	CASSTFVQGSNQPQHF	TGTGCCAGTAGTACGTTTGTACAGGGTAGCAATCAGCCCCAGCATTTT